A selection of T cell receptor beta chains follows, all from one sample in a study of cytomegalovirus exposure and HLA in healthy donors. The table came from immunoSEQ multiplex PCR; TCRdb's copy has only in-frame clones and leaves some out. Among approximately 290,000 clones listed, 80% were seen once. What was sequenced was PBMCs. These TCRs come from a girl aged 2 to 9 in good health and CMV-seronegative. Each CDR3 is given with its conserved first and last residue. The order of the fields is D gene, V gene, clone size, J gene, CDR3 DNA, CDR3 protein. A D gene is named only where the DNA matches it firmly. Clone size is stated in some rows and not others, as once, few, many or a class when expanded.

>TRBD1|TRBV5-1|few|TRBJ1-2
TGCGCCAGCAGCTACAGGGGAAGGGATGGCTACACCTTC
CASSYRGRDGYTF
>.|TRBV2|.|TRBJ2-2
TGTGCCAGCAGTGAAGCGTGGAGTTCCGGGGAGCTGTTTTTT
CASSEAWSSGELFF
>TRBD2|TRBV4-1|once|TRBJ2-3
TGCGCCAGCAGCCAGTTCCCTAGCGGGAGCGCAGATACGCAGTATTTT
CASSQFPSGSADTQYF
>.|TRBV28|.|TRBJ1-4
TGTGCCAGCAGTTTAAATCGGGCAACTAATGAAAAACTGTTTTTT
CASSLNRATNEKLFF
>TRBD2|TRBV14|.|TRBJ2-7
TGTGCCAGCAGCCAGAAGACGGGGGGGCCTCTCTACGAGCAGTACTTC
CASSQKTGGPLYEQYF
>.|TRBV5-1|once|TRBJ2-3
TGCGCCAGCAGCTATTCAACTAGCACAGATACGCAGTATTTT
CASSYSTSTDTQYF
>.|TRBV9|few|TRBJ1-2
TGTGCCAGCAGCGTAAGCGGGGTAGATGGCTACACCTTC
CASSVSGVDGYTF
>.|TRBV28|once|TRBJ2-3
TGTGCCCACGGGGGTCGGACTAGCACAGATACGCAGTATTTT
CAHGGRTSTDTQYF
>.|TRBV2|.|TRBJ1-1
TGTGCCAGCAGCTACCGTACTGAAGCTTTCTTT
CASSYRTEAFF
>TRBD1|TRBV18|.|TRBJ1-2
TGTGCCAGCTCACGAAGGGGGCATGGCTACACCTTC
CASSRRGHGYTF
>.|TRBV11-2|.|TRBJ1-2
TGTGCCAGCAGCCTCGGGAGGCTAGCCCCCTATGGCTACACCTTC
CASSLGRLAPYGYTF
>TRBD2|TRBV7-8|.|TRBJ2-7
TGTGCCAGCAGCTTAGGGACTAGCGGGATCTACGAGCAGTACTTC
CASSLGTSGIYEQYF
>.|TRBV18|.|TRBJ1-2
TGTGCCAGCTCACCAGACACATACCCATATGGCTACACCTTC
CASSPDTYPYGYTF
>.|TRBV11-2|.|TRBJ2-7
TGTGCCAGCAGCTGGGGGGCCAGCGGGGATTTTGGGTTCGAGCAGTACTTC
CASSWGASGDFGFEQYF
>.|TRBV10-3|.|TRBJ1-6
TGTGCCATCAGTGCCGGCAGGTATTCACCCCTCCACTTT
CAISAGRYSPLHF
>.|TRBV30|few|TRBJ1-3
TGTGCCTGGAGGTATCGTTCTGGAAACACCATATATTTT
CAWRYRSGNTIYF
>.|TRBV27|.|TRBJ1-1
TGTGCCAGCAGTTTGGCGGGACCGCTGAACACTGAAGCTTTCTTT
CASSLAGPLNTEAFF
>.|TRBV7-9|few|TRBJ2-1
TGTGCCAGCAGCTTACGTGAGCAGTTCTTC
CASSLREQFF
>.|TRBV4-2|.|TRBJ2-1
TGTGCCAGCAGCCAATCGGGACTTCATAATGAGCAGTTCTTC
CASSQSGLHNEQFF
>TRBD2|TRBV29-1|.|TRBJ2-3
TGCAGCGTTGAAGATTGGGAGGGGACTAGCGATAAGGGAGGAACAGATACGCAGTATTTT
CSVEDWEGTSDKGGTDTQYF
>TRBD1|TRBV6-4|once|TRBJ2-7
TGTGCCAGCAGTGCCCCCCCGGGACAGGAGTCCTACGAGCAGTACTTC
CASSAPPGQESYEQYF
>.|TRBV29-1|.|TRBJ1-1
TGCAGCGTTGATGGCAGATCCATGAACACTGAAGCTTTCTTT
CSVDGRSMNTEAFF
>TRBD1|TRBV15|few|TRBJ1-1
TGTGCCACCAGCAGAGGGGACAGGGGGCGAGCTTTCTTT
CATSRGDRGRAFF
>TRBD1|TRBV4-1|.|TRBJ2-7
TGCGCCAGCAGCCAATTTGCGCTGGACAGGGGGTTTAGAGAGCAGTACTTC
CASSQFALDRGFREQYF
>.|TRBV29-1|.|TRBJ1-2
TGCAGCGTACAGGGTGCCGACACTGGCTACACCTTC
CSVQGADTGYTF
>TRBD2|TRBV9|once|TRBJ2-1
TGTGCCAGCAGCGTAGGAGATAGCGGGTACAATGAGCAGTTCTTC
CASSVGDSGYNEQFF
>TRBD2|TRBV6-6|.|TRBJ2-5
TGTGCCAGCAGTCCGGGGACTAGCGCCGAGACCCAGTACTTC
CASSPGTSAETQYF
>TRBD1|TRBV18|.|TRBJ1-1
TGTGCCAGCTCACCAACCCCCCCAGGGGGCGTTTCGAGTGCTTTCTTT
CASSPTPPGGVSSAFF
>TRBD2|TRBV5-5|.|TRBJ2-2
TGTGCCAGCAGCTTGACTAGCGGGGGAACGAACACCGGGGAGCTGTTTTTT
CASSLTSGGTNTGELFF
>.|TRBV5-4|.|TRBJ2-3
TGTGCCAGCAGCTTTGGTAGCCGAGATACGCAGTATTTT
CASSFGSRDTQYF
>.|TRBV4-1|.|TRBJ2-2
TGCGCCAGCAGCCTTAGGGGGGGGGACCGGGAGCTGTTTTTT
CASSLRGGDRELFF
>TRBD1|TRBV19|.|TRBJ2-2
TGTGCCAGTAATACCAACAGGGGTTCCGGGGAGCTGTTTTTT
CASNTNRGSGELFF
>.|TRBV29-1|.|TRBJ2-3
TGCAGCGTCGCCCAGGCGATGTCCACAGATACGCAGTATTTT
CSVAQAMSTDTQYF
>.|TRBV25-1|.|TRBJ1-1
TGTGCCAGCAGTGCGGGGGGGTTCACTGAAGCTTTCTTT
CASSAGGFTEAFF
>.|TRBV2|few|TRBJ2-4
TGTGCCAGCAGTGGAGATGGAGGTGGCATTCAGTACTTC
CASSGDGGGIQYF
>.|TRBV19|.|TRBJ1-2
TGTGCCAGTAGCCTGCAGGGGAGCGGCTACACCTTC
CASSLQGSGYTF
>.|TRBV6-5|.|TRBJ2-1
TGTGCCAGCAGTTACGAGGCCTCCAGCTCCTACAATGAGCAGTTCTTC
CASSYEASSSYNEQFF
>.|TRBV19|few|TRBJ2-5
TGTGCCAGTAGTCCTCGAACGGCGGGCCGTGAGACCCAGTACTTC
CASSPRTAGRETQYF
>.|TRBV28|.|TRBJ1-5
TGTGCCAGCGGACAGAACAATCAGCCCCAGCATTTT
CASGQNNQPQHF
>TRBD2|TRBV7-9|few|TRBJ2-5
TGTGCCAGCAGTCCCGGACTAGCGGGGGGCCAAGAGACCCAGTACTTC
CASSPGLAGGQETQYF
>.|TRBV7-9|.|TRBJ1-1
TGTTCCAGCAGCTTAGTTCCGGAGGGTGAAGCTTTCTTT
CSSSLVPEGEAFF
>.|TRBV5-6|.|TRBJ1-4
TGTGCCAGCAGCTTGGGTGGAGGGGCAACTAATGAAAAACTGTTTTTT
CASSLGGGATNEKLFF
>TRBD1|TRBV27|.|TRBJ1-2
TGTGCCAGCAGTTTATACGGACAGGGGAACTATGGCTACACCTTC
CASSLYGQGNYGYTF